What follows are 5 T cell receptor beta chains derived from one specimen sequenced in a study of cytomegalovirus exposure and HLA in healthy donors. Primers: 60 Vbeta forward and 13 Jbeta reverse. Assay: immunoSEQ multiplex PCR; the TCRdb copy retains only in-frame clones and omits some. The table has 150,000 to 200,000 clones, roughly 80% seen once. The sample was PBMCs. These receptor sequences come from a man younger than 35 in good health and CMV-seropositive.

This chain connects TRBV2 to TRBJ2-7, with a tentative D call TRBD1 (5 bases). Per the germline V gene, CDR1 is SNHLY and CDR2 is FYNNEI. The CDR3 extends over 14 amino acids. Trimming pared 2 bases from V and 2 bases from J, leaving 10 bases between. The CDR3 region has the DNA TGTGCCAGCAGTGAAATGACAGCTCCCTACGAGCAGTACTTC. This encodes CASSEMTAPYEQYF.

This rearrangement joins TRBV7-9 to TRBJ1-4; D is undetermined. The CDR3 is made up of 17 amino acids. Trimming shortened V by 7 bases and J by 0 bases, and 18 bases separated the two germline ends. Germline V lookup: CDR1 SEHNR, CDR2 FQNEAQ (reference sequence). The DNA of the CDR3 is TGTGCCAGCATCAACGATCTAGGCGCTGCAACTAATGAAAAACTGTTTTTT. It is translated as CASINDLGAATNEKLFF.

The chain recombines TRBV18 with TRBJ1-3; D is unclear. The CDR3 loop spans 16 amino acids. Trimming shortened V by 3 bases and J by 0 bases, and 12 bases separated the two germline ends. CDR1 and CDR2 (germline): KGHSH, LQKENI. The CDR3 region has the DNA TGTGCCAGCTCACCCCTCCCCGTTAGCTCTGGAAACACCATATATTTT. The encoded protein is CASSPLPVSSGNTIYF. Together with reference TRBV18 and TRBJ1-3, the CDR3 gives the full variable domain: NAGVMQNPRHLVRRRGQEARLRCSPMKGHSHVYWYRQLPEEGLKFMVYLQKENIIDESGMPKERFSAEFPKEGPSILRIQQVVRGDSAAYFCASSPLPVSSGNTIYFGEGSWLTVV.

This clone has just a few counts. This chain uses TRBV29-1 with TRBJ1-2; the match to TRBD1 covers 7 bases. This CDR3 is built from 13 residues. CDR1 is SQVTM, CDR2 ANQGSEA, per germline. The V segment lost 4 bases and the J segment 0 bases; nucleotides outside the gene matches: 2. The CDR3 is CSVGTGANYGYTF. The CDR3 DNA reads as TGCAGCGTTGGTACAGGGGCTAACTATGGCTACACCTTC.

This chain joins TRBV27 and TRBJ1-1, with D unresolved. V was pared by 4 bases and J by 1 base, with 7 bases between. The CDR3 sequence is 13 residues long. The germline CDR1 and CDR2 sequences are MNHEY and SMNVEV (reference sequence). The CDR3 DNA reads TGTGCCAGCAGTTACAGACAGAACACTGAAGCTTTCTTT. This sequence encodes CASSYRQNTEAFF.